This T cell receptor (beta chain) was recovered during a study of blood T cell repertoires in COVID-19. About the research overall: Samples taken during acute and convalescent COVID-19 were collected in the United States, Italy and Spain. The analysed material was cDNA or gDNA that came from T cells, B-cell-depleted T cells, or PBMCs.

Trimming stripped 2 bases from V and 0 bases from J, with 9 bases between. The CDR3 has 16 amino acids. CDR1 is SGHDT, CDR2 YYEEEE, per germline. Per the original data handling: Counts of nucleated cells, estimated from reference gene primer amplification, were obtained. TCRdb's table, derived via immunoSEQ multiplex PCR, lists solely in-frame clones and lacks some. V, J and clone size were drawn from that table, and D and trimming were deduced from the DNA. The sample contains about 50,000 clones, 85% of which appear only once. This TCR derives from an older woman with acute or convalescent COVID-19. Sequencing used peripheral blood. V usage is TRBV5-6 and J usage is TRBJ1-6; D is unresolved. The CDR3 bases are TGTGCCAGCAGCTTCCTGGGGAGCTCCTATAATTCACCCCTCCACTTT. Translation: CASSFLGSSYNSPLHF.